This TCR beta chain was found in a study of regulatory T cells in long-lasting Graves disease. Study-wide points: The small sample size may have reduced accuracy.

Concerning this clonotype: Its target is unknown.

This sample's time point: newly diagnosed GD, antithyroid drugs for less than 3 months. From RNA extracted from PBMCs, the TCR library was made. Germline values: CDR1 LGHNA, CDR2 YNFKEQ. The CDR3 is made up of 15 amino acids. Trimming took off 4 bases at V and 2 bases at J, with 12 bases between the two ends. The authors built TCR beta libraries using iRepertoire HTBI primers and Arm-PCR of CDR3 regions. TCRdb used MiXCR to reprocess the multiplex PCR reads, holding one entry per CDR3 protein. Of roughly 530,000 distinct CDR3 sequences in the sample, approximately 16% were seen once. This sample also appeared in a second study, on T cells in Graves' hyperthyroidism and ophthalmopathy.

The TCR comes from a woman aged 35-65 years with Graves disease. V is TRBV4-2 and J is TRBJ1-3, with a tentative D call TRBD1 (6 bases). The material was peripheral blood mononuclear cells (PBMCs), obtained at new diagnosis, from a patient treated with antithyroid drugs. CDR3 DNA sequence: TGTGCCAGCAGCCTTTCGGGACACCCTGGAAACACCATATATTTT. Encoded protein: CASSLSGHPGNTIYF.